These 28 T cell receptor beta chains were sequenced from one sample in a study of neoadjuvant nivolumab and ipilimumab in lung cancer. Sequenced by immunoSEQ multiplex PCR; TCRdb stores in-frame clones only, minus some. This table has over 20,000 clones, 82% appearing once. The sequencing used tumor tissue, collected after neoadjuvant nivolumab, alone or with ipilimumab, at or shortly before surgery. The receptors were gathered from an adult with non-small cell lung cancer.

In its sample, this clone was seen once. J is TRBJ2-7 and V is TRBV13; D could derive from TRBD1 or TRBD2 (5 bases each). Trimming took off 4 bases at V and 3 bases at J, with 10 bases between the two ends. CDR1 is PRHDT, CDR2 FYEKMQ, per germline (reference sequence). This CDR3 comprises 13 residues. The CDR3 loop reads CASSSGPFYEQYF. The CDR3 DNA reads TGTGCCAGCAGCTCGGGACCTTTCTACGAGCAGTACTTC. Combining the CDR3 with reference TRBV13 and TRBJ2-7 gives the whole variable domain AAGVIQSPRHLIKEKRETATLKCYPIPRHDTVYWYQQGPGQDPQFLISFYEKMQSDKGSIPDRFSAQQFSDYHSELNMSSLELGDSALYFCASSSGPFYEQYFGPGTRLTVT.

The J gene is TRBJ1-5, the V gene TRBV30, with 8 bases lining up with TRBD1. V was clipped by 0 bases and J by 5 bases; unmatched bases: 12. This CDR3 spans 17 amino acids. Germline-derived CDR1 and CDR2 are GTSNPN and SVGIG (reference sequence). The CDR3 sequence is CAWSVFQQGGSDQPQHF. As DNA, the CDR3 is TGTGCCTGGAGTGTATTCCAACAGGGGGGCAGCGATCAGCCCCAGCATTTT. Drawing the rest from reference TRBV30 and TRBJ1-5, the complete variable domain is SQTIHQWPATLVQPVGSPLSLECTVEGTSNPNLYWYRQAAGRGLQLLFYSVGIGQISSEVPQNLSASRPQDRQFILSSKKLLLSDSGFYLCAWSVFQQGGSDQPQHFGDGTRLSIL.

This clone has only a few counts. V gene TRBV19 combines with J gene TRBJ2-4; D possibly corresponds to TRBD1 (6 bases). Germline CDR1 LNHDA, CDR2 SQIVND (reference sequence). V lost 5 bases and J lost 8, with 16 bases in between. This CDR3 spans 14 amino acids. The CDR3 DNA follows: TGTGCCAGTAGTCCAGGGACACCAGGGGACATTCAGTACTTC. Translation gives CASSPGTPGDIQYF. Full variable domain (outside the CDR3, taken from reference TRBV19 and TRBJ2-4): DGGITQSPKYLFRKEGQNVTLSCEQNLNHDAMYWYRQDPGQGLRLIYYSQIVNDFQKGDIAEGYSVSREKKESFPLTVTSAQKNPTAFYLCASSPGTPGDIQYFGAGTRLSVL.

The chain employs TRBV13 and TRBJ2-7; D not certain. Trimming shortened V by 0 bases and J by 3 bases, and 9 bases separated the two germline ends. Germline V gives CDR1 PRHDT, CDR2 FYEKMQ (reference sequence). CDR3 length: 14 amino acids. CDR3 protein: CASSLGDFDYEQYF. CDR3 bases: TGTGCCAGCAGCTTAGGAGATTTCGACTACGAGCAGTACTTC.

The rearrangement joins TRBV7-2 to TRBJ1-1; D is unclear. The V gene's germline CDR1 is SGHTA and CDR2 FQGNSA. V dropped 5 bases and J dropped 1 base, with 14 bases sitting between them. The CDR3 is made up of 15 amino acids. The chain's CDR3 is CASSQTGRSNTEAFF. The DNA for the CDR3 is TGTGCCAGCAGCCAGACGGGCCGCTCGAACACTGAAGCTTTCTTT.

This clone was seen once. This chain uses TRBV18 with TRBJ2-2; 11 bases line up with TRBD1. V shed 6 bases and J 6 bases; nucleotides not matched to a gene: 9. The CDR3 has 16 amino acids. The germline V gene has CDR1 KGHSH and CDR2 LQKENI. The CDR3 sequence: CASSADPGQGAGELFF. The CDR3 bases are TGTGCCAGCTCCGCGGATCCGGGACAGGGGGCCGGGGAGCTGTTTTTT. Drawing the rest from reference TRBV18 and TRBJ2-2, the complete variable domain is NAGVMQNPRHLVRRRGQEARLRCSPMKGHSHVYWYRQLPEEGLKFMVYLQKENIIDESGMPKERFSAEFPKEGPSILRIQQVVRGDSAAYFCASSADPGQGAGELFFGEGSRLTVL.

The rearrangement uses TRBV6-1 and TRBJ2-1; 7 positions agree with TRBD1. The CDR3 runs 14 residues. V lost 6 bases and J lost 10; bases outside the gene matches: 12. CDR1 is MNHNS, CDR2 SASEGT, per germline. CDR3 coding DNA: TGTGCCAGCAGCGGACAGGCCATCGGTAGGGAGCAGTTCTTC. Amino acids: CASSGQAIGREQFF.

The genes are TRBV18 and TRBJ1-2; weak D call: TRBD1 (5 bases). The germline V gene encodes CDR1 KGHSH and CDR2 LQKENI. The CDR3 sequence is 15 residues long. V shed 0 bases and J shed 8 bases, with 16 bases lying between them. The CDR3 reads CASSPPEQGRYGYTF. DNA for the CDR3: TGTGCCAGCTCACCACCGGAGCAGGGACGGTACGGCTACACCTTC.

The chain recombines TRBV30 with TRBJ1-4, with TRBD1 matching over 7 bases. The CDR3 is 13 amino acids. Per the germline V gene, CDR1 is GTSNPN and CDR2 is SVGIG (reference sequence). The V and J ends lost 3 bases and 10 bases, in that order; junction bases with no gene match: 8. The chain's CDR3 is CAWRIQGKGKLFF. For the CDR3, the DNA is TGTGCCTGGAGGATACAGGGGAAGGGAAAACTGTTTTTT.

This chain joins TRBV6-9 and TRBJ2-1; D is perhaps TRBD1 (6 bases). The CDR3 sequence is 15 residues long. Trimming removed 4 bases at V and 8 bases at J, with 18 bases between. CDR1 is MNHGY and CDR2 is SVAAGI in the germline V gene. CDR3 DNA: TGTGCCAGCAGTTCCCCGTCCCACAGGGCTCATGAGCAGTTCTTC. Encoded protein: CASSSPSHRAHEQFF.

Notes on this clone: Other DNA variants within this sample encode the same CDR3. The V call is TRBV5-1, the J call TRBJ2-7; D is unclear. The CDR3 has 13 amino acids. CDR1 is SGHRS and CDR2 is YFSETQ in the germline V gene. V was clipped by 0 bases and J by 4 bases, with 8 bases between them. CDR3 nucleotide sequence: TGCGCCAGCAGCTTGGCCCCTGGGTACGAGCAGTACTTC. Protein product: CASSLAPGYEQYF.

A single count supports this clone. This sequence joins TRBV6-5 and TRBJ2-7; TRBD1 matches 7 bases. Unmatched junction bases numbered 8, after V lost 6 bases and J lost 3 bases. Germline V CDR1 and CDR2: MNHEY, SVGAGI. The CDR3 spans 14 residues. The CDR3 DNA is TGTGCCAGCAGATCTGACAGGGACGGCTACGAGCAGTACTTC. This encodes CASRSDRDGYEQYF.

The rearrangement joins TRBV13 to TRBJ2-1, with 10 bases that match TRBD2. The CDR3 is 15 amino acids. V lost 2 bases and J lost 8; bases outside the gene matches: 6. Germline V gives CDR1 PRHDT, CDR2 FYEKMQ (reference sequence). CDR3 in amino acids: CASSLSAGGFDEQFF. The DNA for the CDR3 is TGTGCCAGCAGCTTATCAGCGGGAGGGTTTGATGAGCAGTTCTTC.

The chain is built from TRBV9 and TRBJ2-3; 7 bases map to TRBD2. J lost 4 bases, V lost 2 bases, and 7 bases had no gene match. This CDR3 region has 15 residues. In germline, CDR1 is SGDLS, CDR2 YYNGEE. The CDR3 DNA is TGTGCCAGCAGCGTTTTGGCGGGAGTCCCAGATACGCAGTATTTT. Encoded protein: CASSVLAGVPDTQYF.

The chain joins TRBV30 to TRBJ1-4, with D tentatively TRBD1 (6 bases). The germline V gene has CDR1 GTSNPN and CDR2 SVGIG (reference sequence). Trimming left V 1 base short and J 9 bases short, with 12 bases between. The CDR3 loop spans 13 amino acids. DNA of the CDR3: TGTGCCTGGAGTGGAACGGACAGACAAAAACTGTTTTTT. Translation gives CAWSGTDRQKLFF. Looking up the rest from reference TRBV30 and TRBJ1-4 gives the full variable domain: SQTIHQWPATLVQPVGSPLSLECTVEGTSNPNLYWYRQAAGRGLQLLFYSVGIGQISSEVPQNLSASRPQDRQFILSSKKLLLSDSGFYLCAWSGTDRQKLFFGSGTQLSVL.

V gene TRBV28 combines with J gene TRBJ2-2, with TRBD1 matching over 7 bases. CDR1 MDHEN and CDR2 SYDVKM come from the germline V gene. V shed 6 bases, J shed 4 bases, and the junction held 5 bases outside the gene matches. This CDR3 spans 14 amino acids. The CDR3 protein is CASSLRDSTGELFF. The CDR3 DNA is TGTGCCAGCAGCCTACGGGACAGCACCGGGGAGCTGTTTTTT.

This rearrangement joins TRBV12-1 to TRBJ1-5. TRBV12-1 is listed as a pseudogene. CDR3 length: 14 residues. CDR3: CASSLSAWYQPQHF. The CDR3 DNA reads as TGTGCCAGCAGCTTGTCAGCCTGGTATCAGCCCCAGCATTTT.

The V and J genes are TRBV7-2 and TRBJ2-7; D gene ambiguous. Germline CDR1 reads SGHTA; CDR2 reads FQGNSA. This CDR3 has 13 amino acids. V lost 4 bases and J lost 6, with 13 bases in between. The CDR3, as DNA: TGTGCCAGCAGCTCCTATTTAGGCGTCGAGCAGTACTTC. Its protein is CASSSYLGVEQYF.

J is TRBJ2-2 and V is TRBV5-1; D ambiguous. There are 12 residues in the CDR3. The germline V gene has CDR1 SGHRS and CDR2 YFSETQ. Trimming pared 4 bases from V and 2 bases from J, leaving 3 bases between. The CDR3 sequence is CASSPNTGELFF. The DNA of the CDR3 is TGCGCCAGCAGCCCAAACACCGGGGAGCTGTTTTTT. Full variable domain (remainder filled in from reference TRBV5-1 and TRBJ2-2): KAGVTQTPRYLIKTRGQQVTLSCSPISGHRSVSWYQQTPGQGLQFLFEYFSETQRNKGNFPGRFSGRQFSNSRSEMNVSTLELGDSALYLCASSPNTGELFFGEGSRLTVL.

This chain uses TRBV7-9 with TRBJ2-3; D is possibly TRBD1 (6 bases). CDR3 size: 18 residues. The germline V and J ends were trimmed by 1 base and 0 bases, with 17 bases remaining between them. Germline V gene sequence: CDR1 SEHNR, CDR2 FQNEAQ (reference sequence). The CDR3, as DNA: TGTGCCAGCAGCTTAGGACCTCCGGGACATCCAAGCACAGATACGCAGTATTTT. It codes for CASSLGPPGHPSTDTQYF.

This chain connects TRBV4-2 to TRBJ1-5; 11 nucleotides align to TRBD1. Germline V gives CDR1 LGHNA, CDR2 YNFKEQ. Unmatched junction bases numbered 4, after V lost 3 bases and J lost 3 bases. The CDR3 is made up of 16 amino acids. CDR3 sequence reads: CASSQGTGGNNQPQHF. CDR3 nucleotide sequence: TGTGCCAGCAGCCAGGGGACAGGGGGAAACAATCAGCCCCAGCATTTT.

The CDR3 loop is CASSLAKGNSNQPQHF. The CDR3 DNA follows: TGTGCCAGCAGCTTAGCTAAGGGAAATAGCAATCAGCCCCAGCATTTT. This sequence joins TRBV7-9 and TRBJ1-5; D unresolved. Trimming cost V 0 bases and J 0 bases, with 9 bases left between them. CDR1 and CDR2 (germline): SEHNR, FQNEAQ (reference sequence). The CDR3 totals 16 residues.

The chain couples TRBV6-5 to TRBJ1-5; no clear D. The V gene lost 8 bases and the J gene lost 2 bases, with 13 bases spanning the gap. The CDR3 totals 14 residues. Germline V gene sequence: CDR1 MNHEY, CDR2 SVGAGI. This CDR3 reads CASGFKSGNQPQHF. CDR3 sequence (DNA): TGTGCCAGCGGTTTTAAATCGGGCAATCAGCCCCAGCATTTT.

This chain uses TRBV30 with TRBJ2-7; D not resolved. With 7 bases removed from V and 1 base from J, the gap between germline ends came to 17 bases. CDR1 is GTSNPN and CDR2 is SVGIG in the germline V gene (reference sequence). The length of the CDR3 is 14 residues. The CDR3: CALVPVVGSYEQYF. In DNA, the CDR3 is TGTGCCTTGGTTCCCGTGGTCGGGTCCTACGAGCAGTACTTC.

J is TRBJ1-2 and V is TRBV25-1; D remains unclear. This CDR3 is 14 amino acids long. Germline V lookup: CDR1 MGHDK, CDR2 SYGVNS. Trimming stripped 3 bases from V and 0 bases from J, with 8 bases between. CDR3 residues: CASSDIGANYGYTF. In DNA form, the CDR3 reads TGTGCCAGCAGTGATATCGGAGCTAACTATGGCTACACCTTC.

This sequence joins TRBV7-9 and TRBJ2-7; D call uncertain. The CDR3 consists of 12 residues. The V gene lost 5 bases and the J gene lost 3 bases, with 8 bases spanning the gap. Germline assignment: CDR1 SEHNR and CDR2 FQNEAQ (reference sequence). CDR3 DNA sequence: TGTGCCAGCAGCCACCTCCACTACGAGCAGTACTTC. The encoded protein is CASSHLHYEQYF.

The rearrangement uses TRBV6-5 and TRBJ1-1; 8 bases line up with TRBD1. Trimming removed 5 bases from V and 1 base from J; junction bases left unmatched: 3. This CDR3 region has 14 residues. Looked up from germline, CDR1 is MNHEY and CDR2 is SVGAGI. CDR3 bases: TGTGCCAGCAGTGCTCAGGGGGCGAACACTGAAGCTTTCTTT. It encodes CASSAQGANTEAFF.

The V gene is TRBV18, the J gene TRBJ2-1; 9 bases are a match to TRBD2. The CDR3 extends over 16 amino acids. Germline V gene data show CDR1 as KGHSH and CDR2 as LQKENI. Trimming took 4 bases from V and 7 from J; bases not matched to a gene: 11. The CDR3 sequence: CASSRPWTSAQNEQFF. For the CDR3, the DNA is TGTGCCAGCTCACGTCCTTGGACTAGCGCTCAGAATGAGCAGTTCTTC.